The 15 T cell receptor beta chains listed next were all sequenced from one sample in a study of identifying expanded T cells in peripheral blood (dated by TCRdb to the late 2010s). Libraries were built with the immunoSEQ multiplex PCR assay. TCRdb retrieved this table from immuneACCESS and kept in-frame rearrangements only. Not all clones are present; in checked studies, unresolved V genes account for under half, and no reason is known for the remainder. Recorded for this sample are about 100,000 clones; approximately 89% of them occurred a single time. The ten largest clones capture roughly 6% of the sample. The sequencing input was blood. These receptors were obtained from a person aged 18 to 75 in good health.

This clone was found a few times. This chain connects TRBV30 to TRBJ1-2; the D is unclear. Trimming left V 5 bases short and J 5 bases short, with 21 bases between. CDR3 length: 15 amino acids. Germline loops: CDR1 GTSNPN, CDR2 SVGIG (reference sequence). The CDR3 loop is CAWALGQVQRYGYTF. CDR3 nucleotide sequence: TGTGCCTGGGCTTTGGGTCAGGTCCAGCGGTATGGCTACACCTTC.

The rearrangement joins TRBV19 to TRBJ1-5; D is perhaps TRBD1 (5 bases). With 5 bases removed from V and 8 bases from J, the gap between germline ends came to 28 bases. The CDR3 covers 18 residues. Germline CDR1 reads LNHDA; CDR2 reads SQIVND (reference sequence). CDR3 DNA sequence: TGTGCCAGTAGTCCACGGTCGCCCTCTCAGGGATACTATAAGCCCCAGCATTTT. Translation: CASSPRSPSQGYYKPQHF.

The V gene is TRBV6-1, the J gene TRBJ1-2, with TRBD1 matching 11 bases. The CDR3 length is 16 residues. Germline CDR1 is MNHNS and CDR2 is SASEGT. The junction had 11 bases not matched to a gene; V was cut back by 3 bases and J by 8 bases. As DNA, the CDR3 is TGTGCCAGCAGTGATCCAATGGGACAGGGGGTAGGAGGCTACACCTTC. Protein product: CASSDPMGQGVGGYTF.

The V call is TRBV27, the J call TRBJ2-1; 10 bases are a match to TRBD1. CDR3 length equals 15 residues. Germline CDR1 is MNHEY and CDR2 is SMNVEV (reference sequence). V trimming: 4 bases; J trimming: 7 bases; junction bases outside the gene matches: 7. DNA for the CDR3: TGTGCCAGCAGTTCAACCCGGGACAGGGGAAATGAGCAGTTCTTC. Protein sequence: CASSSTRDRGNEQFF.

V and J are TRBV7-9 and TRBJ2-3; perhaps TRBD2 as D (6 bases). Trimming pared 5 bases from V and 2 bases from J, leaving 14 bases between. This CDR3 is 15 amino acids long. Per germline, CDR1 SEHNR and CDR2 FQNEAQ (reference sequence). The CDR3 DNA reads TGTGCCAGCAGCCCTCCGGGACTTCTCACAGATACGCAGTATTTT. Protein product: CASSPPGLLTDTQYF.

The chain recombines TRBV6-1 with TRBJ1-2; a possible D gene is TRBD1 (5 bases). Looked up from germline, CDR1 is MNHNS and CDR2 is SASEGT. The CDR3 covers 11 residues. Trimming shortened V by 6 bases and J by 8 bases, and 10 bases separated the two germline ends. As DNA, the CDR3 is TGTGCCAGCAGATCAAAGGGGGGCTACACCTTC. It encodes CASRSKGGYTF.

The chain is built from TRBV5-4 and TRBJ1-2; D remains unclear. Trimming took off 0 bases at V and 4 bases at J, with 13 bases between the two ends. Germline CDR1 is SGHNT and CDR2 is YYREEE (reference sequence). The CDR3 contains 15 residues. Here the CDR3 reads CASSLDVSTLYGYTF. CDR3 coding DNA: TGTGCCAGCAGCTTGGATGTCAGTACCCTCTATGGCTACACCTTC.

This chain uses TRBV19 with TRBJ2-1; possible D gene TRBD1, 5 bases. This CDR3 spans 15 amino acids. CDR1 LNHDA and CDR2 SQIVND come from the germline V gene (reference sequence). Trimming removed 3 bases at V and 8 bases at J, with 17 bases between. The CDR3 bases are TGTGCCAGTAGTATCACCAGGCAGGGAAGTGATGAGCAGTTCTTC. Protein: CASSITRQGSDEQFF.

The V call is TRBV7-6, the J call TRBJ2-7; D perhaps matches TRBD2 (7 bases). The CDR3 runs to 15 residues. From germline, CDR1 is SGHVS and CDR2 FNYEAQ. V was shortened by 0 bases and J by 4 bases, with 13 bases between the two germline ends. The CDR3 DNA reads TGTGCCAGCAGCTTAGCGGGGGGGGCAAAATACGAGCAGTACTTC. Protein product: CASSLAGGAKYEQYF.

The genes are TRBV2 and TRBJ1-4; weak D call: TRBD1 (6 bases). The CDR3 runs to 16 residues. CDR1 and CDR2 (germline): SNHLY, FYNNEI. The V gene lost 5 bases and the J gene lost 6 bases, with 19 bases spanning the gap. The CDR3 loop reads CASSWLRGGKYEKLFF. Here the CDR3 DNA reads TGTGCCAGCAGTTGGTTACGGGGGGGCAAGTATGAAAAACTGTTTTTT.

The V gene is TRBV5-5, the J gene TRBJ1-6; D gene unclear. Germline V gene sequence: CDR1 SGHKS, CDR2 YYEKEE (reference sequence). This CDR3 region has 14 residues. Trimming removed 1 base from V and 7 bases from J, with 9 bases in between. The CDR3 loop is CASSLLASNSPLHF. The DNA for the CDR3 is TGTGCCAGCAGCTTGCTCGCCTCGAATTCACCCCTCCACTTT.

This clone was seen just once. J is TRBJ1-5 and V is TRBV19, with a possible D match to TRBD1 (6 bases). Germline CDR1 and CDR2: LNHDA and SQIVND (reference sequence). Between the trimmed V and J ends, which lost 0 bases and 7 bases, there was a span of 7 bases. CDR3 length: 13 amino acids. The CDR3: CASSIEQGQPQHF. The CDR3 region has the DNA TGTGCCAGTAGTATAGAACAGGGACAGCCCCAGCATTTT.

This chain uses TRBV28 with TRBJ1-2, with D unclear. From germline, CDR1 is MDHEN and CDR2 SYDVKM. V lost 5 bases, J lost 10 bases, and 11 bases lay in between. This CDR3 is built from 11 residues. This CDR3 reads CASSGFDHYTF. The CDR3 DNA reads TGTGCCAGCAGTGGATTCGATCACTACACCTTC.

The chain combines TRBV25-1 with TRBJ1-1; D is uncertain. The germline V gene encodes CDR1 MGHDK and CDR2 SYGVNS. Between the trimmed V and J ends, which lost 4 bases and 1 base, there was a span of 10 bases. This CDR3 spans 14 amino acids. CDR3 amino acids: CASSAPHRNTEAFF. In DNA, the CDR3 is TGTGCCAGCAGTGCCCCTCACAGGAACACTGAAGCTTTCTTT.

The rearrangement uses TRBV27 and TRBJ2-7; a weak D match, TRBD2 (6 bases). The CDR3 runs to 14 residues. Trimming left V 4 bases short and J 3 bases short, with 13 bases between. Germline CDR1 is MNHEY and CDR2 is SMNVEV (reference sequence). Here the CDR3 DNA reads TGTGCCAGCAGTTCCCCCGGAGGGGTCTACGAGCAGTACTTC. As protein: CASSSPGGVYEQYF.